This TCR beta chain comes out of a study of identical twins. This clonotype was picked up many times. Its antigen is as yet unknown. The CDR3 has 11 amino acids. V was pared by 9 bases and J by 0 bases, with 5 bases between. Germline CDR1 ENHRY, CDR2 SYGVKD. Template switching introduced a universal primer site, and the cDNA bore unique molecular identifiers. MiXCR, applied by TCRdb to the 5' RACE reads, yields one record per CDR3 protein. The sample gives about 530,000 distinct CDR3 sequences, more than 20% of which show up once; around 0.48% is in the top ten. The study, taken as a whole, reports: Fewer insertions marked abundant cord blood beta clonotypes; young adult naive trended weakly, memory not at all.

This sample was shared with a second study, whose subject was yellow fever vaccine responses in identical twins.

The chain joins TRBV10-3 to TRBJ2-5; D is unresolved. The sequencing sample was made of CD4+ T cells sorted from blood. The receptor's source is a woman aged 18-30 years in good health. CDR3 amino acids: CAIRNQETQYF. The CDR3 coding sequence is TGTGCCATAAGGAACCAAGAGACCCAGTACTTC.